This T cell receptor (beta chain) emerged from a study of OX40 agonist ivuxolimab in advanced cancers. Study-wide background: The diagnoses of dose-escalation patients were hepatocellular carcinoma, melanoma, renal cell or head and neck cancer. One patient with hepatocellular carcinoma and two with cutaneous melanoma, three in all, had partial responses. Therapy given before enrollment (anti-PD-1, anti-PD-L1 or anti-CTLA-4) was allowed, and roughly 42% had some.

The table came from immunoSEQ multiplex PCR; TCRdb's copy has only in-frame clones and leaves some out. The sample has some 40,000 clones; about 83% are singletons. Germline CDR1 and CDR2: MNHEY and SMNVEV (reference sequence). The CDR3 is 14 residues long. The V segment lost 6 bases and the J segment 0 bases; nucleotides outside the gene matches: 5. V and J are TRBV27 and TRBJ2-7, with 7 bases matching TRBD1. Source: CD4+ or CD8+ T cells sorted from blood, taken in a trial of the OX40 agonist ivuxolimab. The TCR sequence derives from an adult with an advanced solid tumor such as melanoma, head and neck, liver or kidney cancer. CDR3 sequence (DNA): TGTGCCAGCAGCCAAGGGACAGTCTCCTACGAGCAGTACTTC. Encoded protein: CASSQGTVSYEQYF.